This T cell receptor beta chain emerged from a study of T cell responses to AZD1222 COVID-19 vaccine. General study points: Seropositivity was recorded at baseline in only 5 or 6 AZD1222 recipients. Repertoires were obtained only post-peak T cell response. Along spike, vaccine-associated CD4 TCRs were found throughout, with dominance at 160-218 and 743-854. Donors were mostly white British, more females; clonal diversity possibly underestimated.

Some clones are missing from TCRdb's copy, which holds only in-frame ones; the method was immunoSEQ multiplex PCR. Of 150,000 to 200,000 clones in the sample, about 89% were seen once. The CDR3 is 14 residues long. Trimming at V came to 5 bases and at J to 10 bases, leaving 12 bases not matched to a gene. Germline loops: CDR1 SEHNR, CDR2 FQNEAQ (reference sequence). About this clone: Its antigen is as yet unknown.

This receptor was taken from an adult in good health. The rearrangement links TRBV7-9 to TRBJ2-5; 8 nucleotides align to TRBD1. The sample consisted of peripheral blood, taken on day 0 of MenACWY control vaccination. The CDR3 reads CASSAGTGVGNQYF. Here the CDR3 DNA reads TGTGCCAGCAGCGCCGGGACAGGCGTAGGGAACCAGTACTTC.